This T cell receptor beta chain appears in the sequencing data of a study of response to subunit inactivated influenza vaccine. General observations from the study: New T cells are recruited in small numbers by each seasonal influenza vaccination, according to the authors' suggestion.

The V end lost 4 bases, the J end lost 6 bases, and 10 bases lay between the germline ends. The CDR3 consists of 13 residues. TCRdb fed the RT-PCR reads into MiXCR, producing one record per CDR3 protein. Counted here are 650,000 to 850,000 distinct CDR3 sequences, roughly 13% occurring once; the ten biggest clones make up less than 9%. This clonotype was recorded a few times. Its matching antigen is unknown. The clonotype originates from a man aged 50 to 59 who received an inactivated influenza vaccine. The source material was PBMCs from blood, sampled approximately 15 days before vaccination. The chain carries TRBV12-3 or TRBV12-4 and TRBJ1-5; D call uncertain. The CDR3 here is CASSSIGGQPQHF. The CDR3 DNA reads as TGTGCCAGCAGTTCCATAGGTGGTCAGCCCCAGCATTTT.